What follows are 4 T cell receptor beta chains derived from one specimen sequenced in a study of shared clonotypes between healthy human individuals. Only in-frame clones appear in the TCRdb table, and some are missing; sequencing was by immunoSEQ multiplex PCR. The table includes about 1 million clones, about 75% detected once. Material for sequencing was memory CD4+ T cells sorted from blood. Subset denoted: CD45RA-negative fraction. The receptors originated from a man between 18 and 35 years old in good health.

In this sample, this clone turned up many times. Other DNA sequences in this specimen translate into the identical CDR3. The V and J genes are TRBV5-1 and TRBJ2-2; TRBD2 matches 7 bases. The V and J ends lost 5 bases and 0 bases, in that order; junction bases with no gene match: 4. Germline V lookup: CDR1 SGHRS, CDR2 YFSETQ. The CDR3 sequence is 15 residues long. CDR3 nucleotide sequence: TGCGCCAGCAGACCCGGGACTACGAACACCGGGGAGCTGTTTTTT. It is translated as CASRPGTTNTGELFF.

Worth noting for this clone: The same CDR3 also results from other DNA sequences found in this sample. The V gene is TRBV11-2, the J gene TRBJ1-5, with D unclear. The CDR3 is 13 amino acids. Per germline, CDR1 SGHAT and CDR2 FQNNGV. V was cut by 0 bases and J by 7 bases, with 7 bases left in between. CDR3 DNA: TGTGCCAGCAGCTTAGATGGCGGGCAGCCCCAGCATTTT. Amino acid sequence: CASSLDGGQPQHF.

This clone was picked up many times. The CDR3 loop reads CASSEAHRGGTQYF. Here the CDR3 DNA reads TGTGCCAGCAGTGAAGCGCACAGGGGTGGGACCCAGTACTTC. The V and J genes are TRBV2 and TRBJ2-5, with TRBD1 matching over 7 bases. V gave up 0 bases and J gave up 7 bases; unmatched junction bases: 5. The length of the CDR3 is 14 residues. Germline CDR1 is SNHLY and CDR2 is FYNNEI.

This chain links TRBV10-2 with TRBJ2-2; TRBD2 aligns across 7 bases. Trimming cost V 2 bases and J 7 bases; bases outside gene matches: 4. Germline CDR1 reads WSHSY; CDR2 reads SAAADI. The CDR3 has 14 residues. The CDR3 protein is CASSETGLVGELFF. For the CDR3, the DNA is TGCGCCAGCAGTGAGACCGGACTAGTCGGGGAGCTGTTTTTT.